This entry lists 12 T cell receptor beta chains sequenced from one sample in a study of blood T cell repertoires in COVID-19. The protocol was immunoSEQ multiplex PCR, while the TCRdb copy is restricted to in-frame clones and leaves out a portion. The top ten clones hold more than 3.5% of a sample with 190,000 or so clones, 88% of them seen once. Sequenced material: peripheral blood. Receptors originate from a young woman with acute or convalescent COVID-19.

This sequence joins TRBV29-1 and TRBJ1-4; a possible D gene is TRBD1 (5 bases). CDR3 length: 14 residues. V lost 4 bases to trimming and J lost 6 bases, with 15 bases between them. Germline loops: CDR1 SQVTM, CDR2 ANQGSEA. For the CDR3, the DNA is TGCAGCGTTGCCCTTTGGGGCGGGGATGAAAAACTGTTTTTT. It encodes CSVALWGGDEKLFF.

This clone was detected only a few times. This chain joins TRBV28 and TRBJ1-2, with 10 bases identical to TRBD1. Trimming removed 4 bases from V and 7 bases from J; junction bases left unmatched: 9. The CDR3 has 15 amino acids. In germline, CDR1 is MDHEN, CDR2 SYDVKM. The CDR3 nucleotides read TGTGCCAGCAGTTCACCGGGACAGGGGCCTTCTGGCTACACCTTC. Translating it yields CASSSPGQGPSGYTF.

This clone was seen a single time. The chain combines TRBV30 with TRBJ2-5; no clear D. This CDR3 has 16 amino acids. Germline V lookup: CDR1 GTSNPN, CDR2 SVGIG (reference sequence). V was clipped by 1 base and J by 4 bases, with 19 bases between them. CDR3 bases: TGTGCCTGGAGTGACATGCCGGTGGCTGGCGGAGAGACCCAGTACTTC. This codes for CAWSDMPVAGGETQYF.

CDR3 residues: CASSSLIVPVQYF. The DNA of the CDR3 is TGTGCCAGCAGCTCCCTTATTGTCCCGGTGCAGTATTTT. The chain employs TRBV5-4 and TRBJ2-3; D is uncertain. Germline V lookup: CDR1 SGHNT, CDR2 YYREEE (reference sequence). Trimming stripped 3 bases from V and 11 bases from J, with 16 bases between. This CDR3 has 13 residues.

The chain joins TRBV27 to TRBJ1-2, with TRBD1 identical over 10 bases. From germline, CDR1 is MNHEY and CDR2 SMNVEV (reference sequence). V shed 3 bases and J 7 bases; nucleotides not matched to a gene: 14. The CDR3 extends over 17 amino acids. This CDR3 is CASSFRDRGRRTSGYTF. CDR3 sequence (DNA): TGTGCCAGCAGTTTCCGGGACAGGGGCCGACGAACGTCTGGCTACACCTTC.

The chain recombines TRBV7-9 with TRBJ1-3, with D possibly TRBD1 on 6 matching bases. Germline assignment: CDR1 SEHNR and CDR2 FQNEAQ (reference sequence). Trimming removed 7 bases from V and 0 bases from J, with 7 bases in between. The CDR3 is 13 residues long. The CDR3 loop is CASIRGSGNTIYF. The CDR3 DNA sequence: TGTGCCAGCATCAGGGGCTCTGGAAACACCATATATTTT.

The chain joins TRBV7-2 to TRBJ1-1; D might be TRBD1 (5 bases). This CDR3 has 13 residues. V was clipped by 2 bases and J by 8 bases, with 12 bases between them. Looked up from germline, CDR1 is SGHTA and CDR2 is FQGNSA. The CDR3 bases are TGTGCCAGCAGCTTATTCGTGGGGGGAGAAGCTTTCTTT. Translation: CASSLFVGGEAFF.

The chain recombines TRBV5-6 with TRBJ2-7; 7 positions agree with TRBD1. The J segment lost 1 base and the V segment lost 4 bases, leaving 5 bases of the junction unmatched. Germline lookup yields CDR1 SGHDT and CDR2 YYEEEE. The CDR3 sequence is 14 residues long. The CDR3 loop reads CASSPGQYSYEQYF. The CDR3 DNA sequence: TGTGCCAGCAGCCCGGGACAGTATTCCTACGAGCAGTACTTC.

The CDR3 here is CASSSGQVGLGMILAKNIQYF. In nucleotides, the CDR3 is TGCGCCAGCAGCTCTGGACAGGTGGGACTGGGGATGATACTAGCCAAAAACATTCAGTACTTC. The genes are TRBV5-1 and TRBJ2-4, with a possible D match to TRBD1 (7 bases). The CDR3 runs to 21 residues. The ends were cut back, 3 bases at V and 0 bases at J, with 28 bases in the middle. Germline CDR1 SGHRS, CDR2 YFSETQ.

The rearrangement joins TRBV28 to TRBJ1-1, with TRBD1 matching 7 bases. CDR3 length: 14 residues. J was trimmed by 2 bases and V by 5 bases; bases with no gene match: 5. The germline V gene has CDR1 MDHEN and CDR2 SYDVKM. CDR3 loop: CASSRQGGNTEAFF. CDR3 bases: TGTGCCAGCAGTCGACAGGGAGGTAACACTGAAGCTTTCTTT.

The chain couples TRBV29-1 to TRBJ1-1, with D unclear. Germline CDR1 and CDR2: SQVTM and ANQGSEA. The V and J ends lost 6 bases and 6 bases respectively, with 8 bases between them. The CDR3 covers 10 residues. Written as DNA, the CDR3 is TGCAGCGTCCGCCGGGCTGAAGCTTTCTTT. Translation gives CSVRRAEAFF.

This clone was recorded only once. The chain uses TRBV6-6 and TRBJ1-1, with 7 bases that match TRBD1. Trimming removed 6 bases from V and 4 bases from J; junction bases left unmatched: 5. The CDR3 runs to 13 residues. Germline lookup yields CDR1 MNHNY and CDR2 SVGAGI (reference sequence). CDR3 sequence: CASRKGAFTEAFF. For the CDR3, the DNA is TGTGCCAGCAGAAAGGGGGCTTTCACTGAAGCTTTCTTT.